The T cell receptor beta chain described here comes from a study of shared clonotypes between healthy human individuals. The CDR3 runs 16 residues. CDR1 is SGHRS, CDR2 YFSETQ, per germline. Trimming removed 0 bases from V and 7 bases from J; junction bases left unmatched: 9. Only in-frame clones appear in the TCRdb table, and some are missing; sequencing was by immunoSEQ multiplex PCR. The sample consists of approximately 2.3 million clones, about 92% of them appearing once. The sample taken for sequencing was naive CD4+ T cells from PBMCs. The sample's subset: CD45RA+ positively selected. This chain uses TRBV5-1 with TRBJ2-1; 8 bases agree with TRBD2. The origin of this receptor is a young man in good health. Some clones in this sample may be carry-over from other donors' samples. CDR3 region: CASSLGSGSLDNEQFF. The CDR3 region has the DNA TGCGCCAGCAGCTTGGGGAGCGGGAGCCTCGATAATGAGCAGTTCTTC.